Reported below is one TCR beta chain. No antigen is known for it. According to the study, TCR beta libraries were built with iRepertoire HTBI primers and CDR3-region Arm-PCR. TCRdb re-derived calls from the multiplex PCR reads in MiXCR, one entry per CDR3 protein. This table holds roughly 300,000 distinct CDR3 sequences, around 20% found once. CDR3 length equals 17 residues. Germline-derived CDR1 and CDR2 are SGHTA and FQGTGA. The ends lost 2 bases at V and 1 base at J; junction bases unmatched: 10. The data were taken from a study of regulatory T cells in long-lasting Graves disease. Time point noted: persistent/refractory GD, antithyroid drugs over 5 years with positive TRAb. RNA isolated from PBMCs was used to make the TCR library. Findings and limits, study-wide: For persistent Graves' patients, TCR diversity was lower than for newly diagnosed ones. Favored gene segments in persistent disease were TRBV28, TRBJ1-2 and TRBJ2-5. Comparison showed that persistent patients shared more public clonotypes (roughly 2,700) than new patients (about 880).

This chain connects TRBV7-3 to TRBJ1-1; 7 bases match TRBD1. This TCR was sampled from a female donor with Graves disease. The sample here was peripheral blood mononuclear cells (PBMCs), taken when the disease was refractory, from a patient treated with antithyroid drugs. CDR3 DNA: TGTGCCAGCAGCTTATCCCTCCTCAGGGGGAGGAACACTGAAGCTTTCTTT. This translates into CASSLSLLRGRNTEAFF.